These 28 T cell receptor beta chains were all obtained from the same sample, sequenced in a study of CD8 T cells in Susac syndrome. RNA was extracted with the RNeasy kit, and a quantity of roughly 0.45 to 1 ug was reverse transcribed using random hexamers. TCRdb reanalysed the immunoSEQ multiplex PCR reads using MiXCR and keeps one entry per CDR3 protein. The repertoire holds 110,000 or so distinct CDR3 sequences, with 90% to 95% as singletons. The sample taken for sequencing was CD4+ T cells from PBMCs. These receptors all come from a human donor with multiple sclerosis.

J is TRBJ1-6 and V is TRBV2; D unresolved. Germline V gene lookup returns CDR1 SNHLY and CDR2 FYNNEI. The CDR3 extends over 12 amino acids. V shed 10 bases and J shed 10 bases, with 14 bases lying between them. CDR3: CAIGEGGSPLHF. CDR3 nucleotides: TGTGCCATCGGGGAGGGTGGCTCACCCCTCCACTTT.

The V call is TRBV20-1, the J call TRBJ2-3; 10 bases are shared with TRBD2. The CDR3 has 15 residues. CDR1 DFQATT and CDR2 SNEGSKA come from the germline V gene (reference sequence). The V gene end was trimmed by 5 bases and the J gene end by 3 bases; junction bases not matched to a gene: 8. The CDR3 spells CSALLSGGATDTQYF. In nucleotides, the CDR3 is TGCAGTGCTCTACTCAGCGGGGGGGCAACAGATACGCAGTATTTT.

The V gene is TRBV7-9, the J gene TRBJ1-1; no definite D call. V lost 5 bases, J lost 3 bases, and 10 bases lay in between. Germline V lookup: CDR1 SEHNR, CDR2 FQNEAQ (reference sequence). The CDR3 has 13 residues. CDR3 bases: TGTGCCAGCAGCCACGGGCCCGACACTGAAGCTTTCTTT. Its translation: CASSHGPDTEAFF.

The rearrangement links TRBV30 to TRBJ1-1; 9 bases are shared with TRBD1. CDR3 length: 14 amino acids. Trimming cost V 2 bases and J 3 bases; bases outside gene matches: 4. Germline values: CDR1 GTSNPN, CDR2 SVGIG (reference sequence). In DNA, the CDR3 is TGTGCCTGGAGTCGGACAGGGGTCCACACTGAAGCTTTCTTT. Protein product: CAWSRTGVHTEAFF. The complete variable domain, with remaining parts taken from reference TRBV30 and TRBJ1-1, reads SQTIHQWPATLVQPVGSPLSLECTVEGTSNPNLYWYRQAAGRGLQLLFYSVGIGQISSEVPQNLSASRPQDRQFILSSKKLLLSDSGFYLCAWSRTGVHTEAFFGQGTRLTVV.

The chain couples TRBV28 to TRBJ1-4, with D hard to call. The CDR3 consists of 12 residues. V dropped 5 bases and J dropped 8 bases, with 9 bases sitting between them. Germline V gives CDR1 MDHEN, CDR2 SYDVKM. The CDR3 DNA follows: TGTGCCAGCAGTCTGGCCGGCGAAAAACTGTTTTTT. It specifies CASSLAGEKLFF.

The rearrangement uses TRBV6-5 and TRBJ1-2; a possible D gene is TRBD1 (5 bases). The V end was cut by 3 bases, the J end by 6 bases, with 11 bases between. This CDR3 contains 13 residues. CDR1 is MNHEY, CDR2 SVGAGI, per germline. CDR3 sequence reads: CASSYRRGHGYTF. DNA for the CDR3: TGTGCCAGCAGTTATAGAAGGGGCCATGGCTACACCTTC.

The chain employs TRBV28 and TRBJ2-7; no definite D call. This CDR3 is 12 amino acids long. Trimming took 7 bases from V and 7 from J, leaving 14 bases between them. The germline V gene encodes CDR1 MDHEN and CDR2 SYDVKM. CDR3 sequence reads: CASTTGLEEQYF. In nucleotides, the CDR3 is TGTGCCAGCACCACTGGGCTGGAGGAGCAGTACTTC.

This sequence joins TRBV9 and TRBJ1-4, with D possibly TRBD1 on 6 matching bases. Per germline, CDR1 SGDLS and CDR2 YYNGEE. The CDR3 spans 14 residues. V was pared by 4 bases and J by 4 bases, with 11 bases between. Written as DNA, the CDR3 is TGTGCCAGCAGCCCCAGGGGTGATAATGAAAAACTGTTTTTT. This sequence encodes CASSPRGDNEKLFF.

The chain carries TRBV7-9 and TRBJ1-2, with a tentative D call TRBD1 (6 bases). There are 13 residues in the CDR3. Germline V gene lookup returns CDR1 SEHNR and CDR2 FQNEAQ (reference sequence). Trimming removed 6 bases from V and 4 bases from J, with 12 bases in between. Written as DNA, the CDR3 is TGTGCCAGCAGTACAGGGTCTCGCTATGGCTACACCTTC. It specifies CASSTGSRYGYTF.

This chain uses TRBV6-5 with TRBJ2-1; TRBD2 is a possible D gene (6 bases). Trimming left V 7 bases short and J 9 bases short, with 19 bases between. This CDR3 is built from 14 residues. The germline CDR1 and CDR2 sequences are MNHEY and SVGAGI. The CDR3 protein is CASTPVAEWTEQFF. The CDR3 DNA is TGTGCCAGCACCCCCGTAGCGGAATGGACTGAGCAGTTCTTC.

The J gene is TRBJ2-6, the V gene TRBV15; D assignment may be TRBD1 or TRBD2 (5 bases each). V shed 4 bases and J shed 2 bases, with 18 bases lying between them. There are 18 residues in the CDR3. Germline V gene lookup returns CDR1 LNHNV and CDR2 YYDKDF (reference sequence). CDR3: CATSTTGTETPGANVLTF. The CDR3 DNA follows: TGTGCCACCAGCACAACCGGGACGGAGACGCCTGGGGCCAACGTCCTGACTTTC.

The V gene is TRBV2, the J gene TRBJ2-5, with 9 positions matching TRBD1. The ends lost 5 bases at V and 7 bases at J; junction bases unmatched: 5. Germline CDR1 and CDR2: SNHLY and FYNNEI. This CDR3 has 13 amino acids. CDR3: CASSRDRVGTQYF. The CDR3 bases are TGTGCCAGCAGTCGGGACAGGGTTGGGACCCAGTACTTC. The variable domain in full, with the rest retrieved from reference TRBV2 and TRBJ2-5, is EPEVTQTPSHQVTQMGQEVILRCVPISNHLYFYWYRQILGQKVEFLVSFYNNEISEKSEIFDDQFSVERPDGSNFTLKIRSTKLEDSAMYFCASSRDRVGTQYFGPGTRLLVL.

The chain combines TRBV15 with TRBJ2-7; D call uncertain. Germline loops: CDR1 LNHNV, CDR2 YYDKDF (reference sequence). The CDR3 runs 12 residues. With 5 bases removed from V and 5 bases from J, the gap between germline ends came to 10 bases. The CDR3 nucleotides read TGTGCCACCAGCTCCAGAGAAAACGAGCAGTACTTC. This sequence encodes CATSSRENEQYF.

The V gene is TRBV6-1, the J gene TRBJ1-6; 11 bases map to TRBD1. The CDR3 has 16 residues. The germline gives CDR1 MNHNS, CDR2 SASEGT. Trimming cost V 6 bases and J 9 bases; bases outside gene matches: 10. For the CDR3, the DNA is TGTGCCAGCAGGCCCGGGACAGGGGGGCGCGGTTCACCCCTCCACTTT. This gives the protein CASRPGTGGRGSPLHF.

The chain is built from TRBV6-5 and TRBJ1-3; D remains ambiguous. Trimming left V 4 bases short and J 0 bases short, with 10 bases between. Germline V gives CDR1 MNHEY, CDR2 SVGAGI. This CDR3 has 15 amino acids. CDR3 bases: TGTGCCAGCAGTTTTTTCTTGGGCTCTGGAAACACCATATATTTT. Encoded protein: CASSFFLGSGNTIYF.

CDR3 sequence: CSVRTGDSNQPQHF. The DNA of the CDR3 is TGCAGCGTCCGGACGGGGGATAGCAATCAGCCCCAGCATTTT. The V gene is TRBV29-1, the J gene TRBJ1-5, with D perhaps matching TRBD1 (5 bases). The ends were cut back, 6 bases at V and 0 bases at J, with 12 bases in the middle. The germline CDR1 and CDR2 sequences are SQVTM and ANQGSEA. The CDR3 spans 14 residues. The variable domain in full, completed from reference TRBV29-1 and TRBJ1-5, reads SAVISQKPSRDICQRGTSLTIQCQVDSQVTMMFWYRQQPGQSLTLIATANQGSEATYESGFVIDKFPISRPNLTFSTLTVSNMSPEDSSIYLCSVRTGDSNQPQHFGDGTRLSIL.

The chain has TRBV3-1 and TRBJ2-3, with D perhaps TRBD2 (5 bases). The CDR3 is 16 amino acids. Trimming took 1 base from V and 2 from J, leaving 13 bases between them. Germline lookup yields CDR1 LGHDT and CDR2 YNNKEL (reference sequence). Written as DNA, the CDR3 is TGTGCCAGCAGCCAAGCGGGAAGCGGAGTCACAGATACGCAGTATTTT. It translates to CASSQAGSGVTDTQYF.

V and J are TRBV6-5 and TRBJ2-7; D is uncertain. This CDR3 is 14 amino acids long. The V gene's germline CDR1 is MNHEY and CDR2 SVGAGI. The V end lost 6 bases, the J end lost 2 bases, and 14 bases lay between the germline ends. The CDR3 DNA sequence: TGTGCCAGCAGGAGGACGCCGGGCACCTACGAGCAGTACTTC. Translated: CASRRTPGTYEQYF.

The chain carries TRBV3-1 and TRBJ1-1; D is perhaps TRBD1 (5 bases). CDR1 and CDR2 from the germline V gene are LGHDT and YNNKEL (reference sequence). Trimming took off 4 bases at V and 5 bases at J, with 14 bases between the two ends. This CDR3 comprises 14 residues. The CDR3 bases are TGTGCCAGCAGCCCCGTTCAGGGTGGAACTGAAGCTTTCTTT. Encoded protein: CASSPVQGGTEAFF.

The chain is built from TRBV20-1 and TRBJ2-2, with unresolved D. This CDR3 region has 17 residues. Germline CDR1 and CDR2: DFQATT and SNEGSKA (reference sequence). V lost 1 base and J lost 8, with 23 bases in between. The CDR3 DNA sequence: TGCAGTGCTAGAGTCGTCCCAGCCCTGGGGTCTTCTGGGGAGCTGTTTTTT. Translation: CSARVVPALGSSGELFF.

This clonotype was observed a single time. J is TRBJ1-4 and V is TRBV30; no definite D call. Germline lookup yields CDR1 GTSNPN and CDR2 SVGIG (reference sequence). V was clipped by 6 bases and J by 7 bases, with 6 bases between them. The length of the CDR3 is 10 residues. This CDR3 reads CACSGEKLFF. As DNA, the CDR3 is TGTGCCTGTTCGGGTGAAAAACTGTTTTTT. The variable domain in full, with the rest retrieved from reference TRBV30 and TRBJ1-4, is SQTIHQWPATLVQPVGSPLSLECTVEGTSNPNLYWYRQAAGRGLQLLFYSVGIGQISSEVPQNLSASRPQDRQFILSSKKLLLSDSGFYLCACSGEKLFFGSGTQLSVL.

This clonotype showed up just once. The V and J genes are TRBV28 and TRBJ2-7, with TRBD2 identical over 12 bases. The germline CDR1 and CDR2 sequences are MDHEN and SYDVKM. The CDR3 extends over 13 amino acids. V gave up 10 bases and J gave up 4 bases; unmatched junction bases: 5. The CDR3 sequence: CATGTSGPYEQYF. The CDR3 nucleotides read TGTGCCACTGGGACTAGCGGGCCTTACGAGCAGTACTTC. Full variable domain (missing parts from reference TRBV28 and TRBJ2-7): DVKVTQSSRYLVKRTGEKVFLECVQDMDHENMFWYRQDPGLGLRLIYFSYDVKMKEKGDIPEGYSVSREKKERFSLILESASTNQTSMYLCATGTSGPYEQYFGPGTRLTVT.

V and J are TRBV6-1 and TRBJ2-2; TRBD1 might be the D (6 bases). V lost 1 base and J 6 bases, leaving 12 bases between the germline ends. Germline loops: CDR1 MNHNS, CDR2 SASEGT. The CDR3 runs to 15 residues. The CDR3 loop reads CASSEGHRAAGELFF. CDR3 nucleotides: TGTGCCAGCAGTGAAGGACACAGGGCGGCCGGGGAGCTGTTTTTT.

The rearrangement uses TRBV12-3 or TRBV12-4 and TRBJ1-5; TRBD1 aligns across 7 bases. The CDR3 has 16 residues. Trimming removed 5 bases from V and 2 bases from J; junction bases left unmatched: 9. The CDR3 spells CASSDREILGNQPQHF. For the CDR3, the DNA is TGTGCCAGCAGTGACAGGGAAATCCTAGGCAATCAGCCCCAGCATTTT.

The rearrangement joins TRBV19 to TRBJ2-1; no definite D call. CDR1 and CDR2 (germline): LNHDA, SQIVND (reference sequence). V was cut by 8 bases and J by 5 bases, with 16 bases left in between. This CDR3 has 14 amino acids. In DNA form, the CDR3 reads TGTGCCAGTGGCAACGGGCTGCAAGACAATGAGCAGTTCTTC. Its translation is CASGNGLQDNEQFF.

This chain connects TRBV12-3 or TRBV12-4 to TRBJ2-7, with D possibly being TRBD1 (6 bases). The CDR3 sequence is 17 residues long. V was pared by 6 bases and J by 2 bases, with 23 bases between. The CDR3 DNA reads as TGTGCCAGCAGGGAGGAGATAAAGACAGGACTCGCCTACGAGCAGTACTTC. This codes for CASREEIKTGLAYEQYF.

This clonotype came up once. The rearrangement links TRBV11-2 to TRBJ2-5; D is possibly TRBD2 (7 bases). V was trimmed by 7 bases and J by 1 base, leaving 19 bases between them. CDR3 size: 16 residues. CDR1 SGHAT and CDR2 FQNNGV come from the germline V gene. The CDR3 sequence: CASTAGAGPPQETQYF. The CDR3 nucleotides read TGTGCCAGCACCGCGGGGGCGGGGCCCCCCCAAGAGACCCAGTACTTC.

The chain uses TRBV9 and TRBJ2-2; 9 bases agree with TRBD1. The CDR3 length is 13 residues. The germline CDR1 and CDR2 sequences are SGDLS and YYNGEE. Trimming removed 7 bases from V and 4 bases from J; junction bases left unmatched: 2. Here the CDR3 reads CASGTGLTGELFF. Here the CDR3 DNA reads TGTGCCAGCGGGACAGGGCTCACCGGGGAGCTGTTTTTT.